Many counts were recorded for the clone carrying this T cell receptor beta chain. Antigen specificity is unknown. The data belong to a study of blood T cells in healthy people across ages. Study observations and caveats: Investigators viewed diversity estimates from one million T cells as underestimates, the study reported. Long-lived and aged donors differed, with more naive CD4+ cells and higher diversity in the long-lived.

Germline V gene data show CDR1 as SGHTA and CDR2 as FQGNSA. The CDR3 is 14 amino acids. The ends were cut back, 2 bases at V and 6 bases at J, with 13 bases in the middle. Combining a sample-barcoded 5' primer with a J-beta primer mix, a second PCR ran for roughly 6 to 12 cycles. Each cDNA molecule carried a tag from a template-switch adaptor that contained 12 random nucleotides. Via MiXCR, TCRdb re-called the 5' RACE reads, giving one row per CDR3 protein. The sample has 900,000 to 950,000 distinct CDR3 sequences, about 29% seen once; the top ten hold about 10%. This same sample was also taken into another study, of T cells of mothers and their children. That study reports: Added by the second PCR's M1S primer were sample barcodes and 2-4 random nucleotides.

Sequencing input: blood. This TCR was sampled from a woman aged 40-49 years in good health. The chain has TRBV7-2 and TRBJ1-2; TRBD1 might be the D (5 bases). In DNA, the CDR3 is TGTGCCAGCAGCTTAAACTACCAACAGGATGGCTACACCTTC. Amino acid sequence: CASSLNYQQDGYTF.